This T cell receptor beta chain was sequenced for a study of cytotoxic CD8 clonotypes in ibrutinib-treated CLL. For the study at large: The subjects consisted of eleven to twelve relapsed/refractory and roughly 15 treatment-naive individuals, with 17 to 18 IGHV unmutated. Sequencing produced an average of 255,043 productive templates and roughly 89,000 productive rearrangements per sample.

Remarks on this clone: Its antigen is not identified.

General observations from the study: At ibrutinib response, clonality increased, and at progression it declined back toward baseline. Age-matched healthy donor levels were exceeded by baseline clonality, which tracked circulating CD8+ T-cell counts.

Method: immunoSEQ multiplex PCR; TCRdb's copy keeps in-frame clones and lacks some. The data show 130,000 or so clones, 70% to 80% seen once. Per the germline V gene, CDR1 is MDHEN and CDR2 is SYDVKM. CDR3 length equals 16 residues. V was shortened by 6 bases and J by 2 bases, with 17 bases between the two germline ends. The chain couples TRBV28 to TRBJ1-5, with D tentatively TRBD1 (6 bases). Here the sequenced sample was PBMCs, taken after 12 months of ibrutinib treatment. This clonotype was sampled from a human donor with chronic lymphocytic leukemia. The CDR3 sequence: CASRLGPGGGNQPQHF. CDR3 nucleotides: TGTGCCAGCAGATTAGGTCCTGGGGGCGGCAATCAGCCCCAGCATTTT.